The rows below give T cell receptor beta chains drawn from one sample of a study of blood T cell repertoires in COVID-19. Profiled with immunoSEQ multiplex PCR; TCRdb holds only in-frame clones, not every one. The repertoire includes approximately 400,000 clones, around 87% of them detected once, and 1% to 1.5% sits in the top ten. Sample: PBMCs or T cells enriched from blood (not recorded which). These receptors all stem from a young man who had recovered from COVID-19. Each CDR3 is given with its conserved first and last residue. A D gene is named only where the DNA matches it firmly. Clone size is stated in some rows and not others, as once, few, many or a class when expanded.

-	TRBJ2-2	-	TRBV9	TGTGCCAGCAGCGTCGGACAGACGAACACCGGGGAGCTGTTTTTT	CASSVGQTNTGELFF
-	TRBJ1-5	-	TRBV18	TGTGCCAGCTCACCGGGAGCTCATCAGCCCCAGCATTTT	CASSPGAHQPQHF
TRBD1	TRBJ2-7	-	TRBV5-6	TGTGCCAGCAGCCGCGGGACAGGGGGTATCTACGAGCAGTACTTC	CASSRGTGGIYEQYF
TRBD1	TRBJ1-3	-	TRBV4-3	TGCGCCAGCAGCCTCTCAGGGACAGTCTCTGGAAACACCATATATTTT	CASSLSGTVSGNTIYF
TRBD1	TRBJ1-2	-	TRBV6-5	TGTGCCAGCAGGCCGACAGGGCCACCGGATGGCTACACCTTC	CASRPTGPPDGYTF
-	TRBJ2-2	-	TRBV3-1/TRBV3-2	TGTGCCAGCAGCCGGGGGGTTCCGACCGGGGAGCTGTTTTTT	CASSRGVPTGELFF
TRBD1	TRBJ2-1	-	TRBV9	TGTGCCAGCAGCGTGACAGGGGGCTCCTACAATGAGCAGTTCTTC	CASSVTGGSYNEQFF
TRBD2	TRBJ2-1	-	TRBV10-3	TGTGCCATCAGCAGAGACGGGGGGGGCTACAATGAGCAGTTCTTC	CAISRDGGGYNEQFF
-	TRBJ1-1	-	TRBV12-3/TRBV12-4	TGTGCCAGCAGTACTTCCCCGAACACTGAAGCTTTCTTT	CASSTSPNTEAFF
-	TRBJ2-4	-	TRBV3-1/TRBV3-2	TGTGCCAGCAGCCTGAGGGGGAGCGCCAAAAACATTCAGTACTTC	CASSLRGSAKNIQYF
-	TRBJ1-2	-	TRBV29-1	TGCAGCGTTGAGGCAGGAACATCCTATGGCTACACCTTC	CSVEAGTSYGYTF
-	TRBJ1-4	once	TRBV25-1	TGTGCCAGCAGCCAAACAGGGCCTTCCGGTAATGAAAAACTGTTTTTT	CASSQTGPSGNEKLFF
-	TRBJ1-6	-	TRBV6-5	TGTGCCAGCACCGAAACAAACCAGGATCCCCTCCACTTT	CASTETNQDPLHF
TRBD1	TRBJ1-6	-	TRBV30	TGTGCCTGGAGTCGACAGGGGAGTAATTCACCCCTCCACTTT	CAWSRQGSNSPLHF
-	TRBJ2-7	-	TRBV2	TGTGCCAGTTTGAGACAGGAAGGCTCCTACGAGCAGTACTTC	CASLRQEGSYEQYF
TRBD1	TRBJ1-1	-	TRBV19	TGTGCCAGTAGGCGCCCCGGGACAGGGGGTGGCACTGAAGCTTTCTTT	CASRRPGTGGGTEAFF
TRBD2	TRBJ2-7	-	TRBV7-2	TGTGCCAGCAGCTTTGGGACTAGCGGATCCTACGAGCAGTACTTC	CASSFGTSGSYEQYF
-	TRBJ1-2	-	TRBV2	TGTGCCAGCAGTGAAAAGTCACTATTCTATGGCTACACCTTC	CASSEKSLFYGYTF
-	TRBJ2-7	-	TRBV6-2/TRBV6-3	TGTGCCCGCAGCGAGGGGGAGCCCTCCTACGAGCAGTACTTC	CARSEGEPSYEQYF
TRBD1	TRBJ1-2	-	TRBV10-2	TGCGCCAGCACCGGGACAGGGGAGGGCTACACCTTC	CASTGTGEGYTF
-	TRBJ1-5	-	TRBV6-5	TGTGCCAGCGCCGCGGGGGGGGCCCAGCATTTT	CASAAGGAQHF
-	TRBJ2-1	-	TRBV30	TGTGCCTGGAGTGTTGGGAGCTCCTACAATGAGCAGTTCTTC	CAWSVGSSYNEQFF